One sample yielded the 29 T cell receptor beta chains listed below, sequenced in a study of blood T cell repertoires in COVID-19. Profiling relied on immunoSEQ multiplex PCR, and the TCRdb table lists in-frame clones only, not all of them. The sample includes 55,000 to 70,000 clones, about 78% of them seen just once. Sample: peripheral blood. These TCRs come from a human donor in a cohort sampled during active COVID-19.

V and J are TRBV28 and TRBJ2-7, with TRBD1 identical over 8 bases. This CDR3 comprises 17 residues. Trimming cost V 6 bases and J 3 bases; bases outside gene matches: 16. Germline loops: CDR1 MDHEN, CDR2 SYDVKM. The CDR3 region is CASRPSLGQGEGYEQYF. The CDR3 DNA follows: TGTGCCAGCAGGCCCAGTTTAGGACAGGGAGAAGGCTACGAGCAGTACTTC. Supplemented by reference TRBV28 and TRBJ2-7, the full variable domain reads DVKVTQSSRYLVKRTGEKVFLECVQDMDHENMFWYRQDPGLGLRLIYFSYDVKMKEKGDIPEGYSVSREKKERFSLILESASTNQTSMYLCASRPSLGQGEGYEQYFGPGTRLTVT.

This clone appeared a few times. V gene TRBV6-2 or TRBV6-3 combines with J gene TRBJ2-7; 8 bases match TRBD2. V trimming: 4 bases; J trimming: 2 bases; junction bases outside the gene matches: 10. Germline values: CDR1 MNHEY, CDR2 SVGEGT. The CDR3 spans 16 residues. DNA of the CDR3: TGTGCCAGCAGTTCCCACTCCGGCGGGGGGACCTACGAGCAGTACTTC. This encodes CASSSHSGGGTYEQYF.

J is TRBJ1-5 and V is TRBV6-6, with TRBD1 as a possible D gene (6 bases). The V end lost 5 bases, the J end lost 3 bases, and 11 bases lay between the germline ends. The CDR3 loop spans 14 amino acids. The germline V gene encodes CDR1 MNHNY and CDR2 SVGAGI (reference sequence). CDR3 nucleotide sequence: TGTGCCAGCAGTGTACAGGGAACCAATCAGCCCCAGCATTTT. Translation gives CASSVQGTNQPQHF.

For the CDR3, the DNA is TGTGCCAGCAGCCCGAAAACAGGTAACTACGAGCAGTACTTC. Protein sequence: CASSPKTGNYEQYF. This sequence joins TRBV7-9 and TRBJ2-7, with TRBD1 as a possible D gene (5 bases). This CDR3 contains 14 residues. Germline CDR1 and CDR2: SEHNR and FQNEAQ (reference sequence). V lost 5 bases to trimming and J lost 3 bases, with 14 bases between them.

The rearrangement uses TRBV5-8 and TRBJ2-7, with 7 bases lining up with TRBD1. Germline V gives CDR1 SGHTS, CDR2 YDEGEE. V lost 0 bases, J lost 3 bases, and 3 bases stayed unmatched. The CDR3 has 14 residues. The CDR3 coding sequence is TGTGCCAGCAGCTTGGTAGACAGGGACTACGAGCAGTACTTC. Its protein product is CASSLVDRDYEQYF.

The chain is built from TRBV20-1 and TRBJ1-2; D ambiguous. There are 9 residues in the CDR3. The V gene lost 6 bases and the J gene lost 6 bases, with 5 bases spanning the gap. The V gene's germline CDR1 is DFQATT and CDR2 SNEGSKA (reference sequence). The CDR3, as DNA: TGCAGTGCCTTTGATGGCTACACCTTC. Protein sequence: CSAFDGYTF.

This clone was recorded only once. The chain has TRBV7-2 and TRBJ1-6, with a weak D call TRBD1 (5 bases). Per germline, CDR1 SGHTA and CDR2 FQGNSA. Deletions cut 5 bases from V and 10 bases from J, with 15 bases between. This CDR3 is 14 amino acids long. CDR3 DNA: TGTGCCAGCAGCCCTACGGGGGATTGGTCACCCCTCCACTTT. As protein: CASSPTGDWSPLHF. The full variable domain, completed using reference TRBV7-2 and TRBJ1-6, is GAGVSQSPSNKVTEKGKDVELRCDPISGHTALYWYRQSLGQGLEFLIYFQGNSAPDKSGLPSDRFSAERTGGSVSTLTIQRTQQEDSAVYLCASSPTGDWSPLHFGNGTRLTVT.

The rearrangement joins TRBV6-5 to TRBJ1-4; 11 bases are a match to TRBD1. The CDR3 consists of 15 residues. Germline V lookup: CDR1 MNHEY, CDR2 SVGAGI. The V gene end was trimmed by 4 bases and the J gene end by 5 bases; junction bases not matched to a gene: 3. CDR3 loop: CASSSGTGGNEKLFF. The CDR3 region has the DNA TGTGCCAGCAGTTCCGGGACAGGGGGGAATGAAAAACTGTTTTTT.

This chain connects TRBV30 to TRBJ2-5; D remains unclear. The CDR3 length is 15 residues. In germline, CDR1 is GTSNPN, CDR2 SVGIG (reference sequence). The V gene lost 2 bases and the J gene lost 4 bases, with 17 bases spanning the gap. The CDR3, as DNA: TGTGCCTGGAGTCCCGGATTACCACGGGTAGAGACCCAGTACTTC. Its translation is CAWSPGLPRVETQYF.

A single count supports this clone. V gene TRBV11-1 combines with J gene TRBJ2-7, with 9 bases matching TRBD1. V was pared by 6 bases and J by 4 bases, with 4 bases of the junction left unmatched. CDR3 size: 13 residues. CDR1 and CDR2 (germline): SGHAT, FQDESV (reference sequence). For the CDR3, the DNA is TGTGCCAGCAGATTCGACAGGGGGTACGAGCAGTACTTC. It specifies CASRFDRGYEQYF.

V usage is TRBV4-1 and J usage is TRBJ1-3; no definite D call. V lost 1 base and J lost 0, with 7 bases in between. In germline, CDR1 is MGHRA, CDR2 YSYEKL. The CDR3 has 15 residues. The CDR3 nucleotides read TGCGCCAGCAGCCAAGTCCCCCTCTCTGGAAACACCATATATTTT. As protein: CASSQVPLSGNTIYF.

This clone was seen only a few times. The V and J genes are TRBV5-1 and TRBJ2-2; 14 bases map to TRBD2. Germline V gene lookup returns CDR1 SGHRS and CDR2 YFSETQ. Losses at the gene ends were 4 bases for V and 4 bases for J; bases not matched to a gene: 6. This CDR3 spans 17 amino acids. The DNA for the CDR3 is TGCGCCAGCAGCGGGGGACTAGCGGGAGTCGGCACCGGGGAGCTGTTTTTT. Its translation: CASSGGLAGVGTGELFF.

CDR3 sequence: CASSLESLRGDTEAFF. The CDR3, as DNA: TGTGCCAGCAGTTTAGAGTCGTTACGGGGGGACACTGAAGCTTTCTTT. This chain links TRBV28 with TRBJ1-1; a weak D match, TRBD1 (5 bases). Germline V gives CDR1 MDHEN, CDR2 SYDVKM. The CDR3 covers 16 residues. Trimming took off 2 bases at V and 3 bases at J, with 16 bases between the two ends. Using reference TRBV28 and TRBJ1-1 for the parts outside the CDR3, the full variable domain is DVKVTQSSRYLVKRTGEKVFLECVQDMDHENMFWYRQDPGLGLRLIYFSYDVKMKEKGDIPEGYSVSREKKERFSLILESASTNQTSMYLCASSLESLRGDTEAFFGQGTRLTVV.

The CDR3 sequence: CASSHGTGLDYGYTF. CDR3 coding DNA: TGTGCCAGCAGCCACGGGACAGGGCTGGACTATGGCTACACCTTC. The chain uses TRBV28 and TRBJ1-2, with 9 positions matching TRBD1. This CDR3 has 15 residues. CDR1 and CDR2 from the germline V gene are MDHEN and SYDVKM. With 6 bases clipped from V and 3 bases from J, the junction kept 8 bases outside the gene matches.

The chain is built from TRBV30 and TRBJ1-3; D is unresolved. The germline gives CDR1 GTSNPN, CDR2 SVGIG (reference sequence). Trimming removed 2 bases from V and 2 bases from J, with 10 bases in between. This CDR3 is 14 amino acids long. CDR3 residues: CAWSSPNPGNTIYF. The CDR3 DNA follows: TGTGCCTGGAGTTCGCCTAACCCTGGAAACACCATATATTTT. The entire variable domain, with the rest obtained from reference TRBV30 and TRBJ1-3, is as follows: SQTIHQWPATLVQPVGSPLSLECTVEGTSNPNLYWYRQAAGRGLQLLFYSVGIGQISSEVPQNLSASRPQDRQFILSSKKLLLSDSGFYLCAWSSPNPGNTIYFGEGSWLTVV.

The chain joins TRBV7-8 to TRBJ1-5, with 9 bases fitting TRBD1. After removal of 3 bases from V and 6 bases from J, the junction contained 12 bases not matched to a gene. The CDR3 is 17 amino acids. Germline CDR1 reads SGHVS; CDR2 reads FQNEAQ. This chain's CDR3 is CASSLHSTGGDGQPQHF. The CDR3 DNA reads TGTGCCAGCAGCTTGCATAGTACAGGGGGCGACGGTCAGCCCCAGCATTTT.

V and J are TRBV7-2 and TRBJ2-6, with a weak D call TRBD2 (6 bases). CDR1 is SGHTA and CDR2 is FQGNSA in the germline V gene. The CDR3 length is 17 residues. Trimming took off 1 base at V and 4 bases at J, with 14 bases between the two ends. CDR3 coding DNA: TGTGCCAGCAGCTTAGGGGCCGGAGGGGTAGGGGCCAACGTCCTGACTTTC. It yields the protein CASSLGAGGVGANVLTF.

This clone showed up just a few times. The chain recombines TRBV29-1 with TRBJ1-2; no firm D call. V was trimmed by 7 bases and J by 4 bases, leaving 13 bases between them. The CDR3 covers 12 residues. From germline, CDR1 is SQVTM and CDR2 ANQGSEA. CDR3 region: CSAHRAFYGYTF. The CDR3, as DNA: TGCAGCGCTCACAGAGCCTTCTATGGCTACACCTTC.

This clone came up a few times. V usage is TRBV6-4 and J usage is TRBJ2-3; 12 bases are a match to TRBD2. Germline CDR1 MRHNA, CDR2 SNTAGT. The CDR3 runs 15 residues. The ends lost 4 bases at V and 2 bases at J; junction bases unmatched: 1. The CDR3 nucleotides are TGTGCCAGCAGTGCTAGCGGGGGGGCCACAGATACGCAGTATTTT. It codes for CASSASGGATDTQYF.

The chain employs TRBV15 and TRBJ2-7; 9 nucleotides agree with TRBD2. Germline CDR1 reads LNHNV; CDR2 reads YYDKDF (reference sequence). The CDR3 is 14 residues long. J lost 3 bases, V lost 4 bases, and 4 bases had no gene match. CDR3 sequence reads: CATSIWTSDYEQYF. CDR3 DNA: TGTGCCACCAGCATTTGGACTAGCGACTACGAGCAGTACTTC.

CDR3 loop: CASSPRRAPSGANVLTF. The CDR3 bases are TGTGCCAGCTCACCTCGGCGAGCGCCTTCTGGGGCCAACGTCCTGACTTTC. The chain employs TRBV18 and TRBJ2-6; D remains ambiguous. The CDR3 has 17 residues. The germline V and J ends were trimmed by 3 bases and 1 base, with 13 bases remaining between them. The germline gives CDR1 KGHSH, CDR2 LQKENI.

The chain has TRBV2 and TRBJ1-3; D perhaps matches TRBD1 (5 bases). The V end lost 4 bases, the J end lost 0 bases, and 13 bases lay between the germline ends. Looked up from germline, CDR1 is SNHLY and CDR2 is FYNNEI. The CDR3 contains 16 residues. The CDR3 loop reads CASSALPTVSGNTIYF. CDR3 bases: TGTGCCAGCAGTGCCCTTCCGACAGTCTCTGGAAACACCATATATTTT.

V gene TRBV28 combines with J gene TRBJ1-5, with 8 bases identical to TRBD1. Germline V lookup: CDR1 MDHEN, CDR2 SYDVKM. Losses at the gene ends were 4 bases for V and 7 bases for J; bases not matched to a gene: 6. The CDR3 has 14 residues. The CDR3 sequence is CASSWDRRGQPQHF. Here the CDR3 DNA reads TGTGCCAGCAGTTGGGACAGGCGGGGACAGCCCCAGCATTTT.

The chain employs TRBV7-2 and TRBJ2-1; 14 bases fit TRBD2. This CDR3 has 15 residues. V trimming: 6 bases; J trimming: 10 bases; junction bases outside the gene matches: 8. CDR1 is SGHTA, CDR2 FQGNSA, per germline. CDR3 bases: TGTGCCAGCAGTTCCCCGGGACTAGCGGGAGTCGAGCAGTTCTTC. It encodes CASSSPGLAGVEQFF.

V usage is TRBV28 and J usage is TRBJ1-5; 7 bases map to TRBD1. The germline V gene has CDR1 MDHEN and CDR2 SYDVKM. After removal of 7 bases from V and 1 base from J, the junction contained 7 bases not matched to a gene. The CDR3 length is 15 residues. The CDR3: CASIYRGGSNQPQHF. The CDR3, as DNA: TGTGCCAGCATTTACAGGGGCGGGAGCAATCAGCCCCAGCATTTT.

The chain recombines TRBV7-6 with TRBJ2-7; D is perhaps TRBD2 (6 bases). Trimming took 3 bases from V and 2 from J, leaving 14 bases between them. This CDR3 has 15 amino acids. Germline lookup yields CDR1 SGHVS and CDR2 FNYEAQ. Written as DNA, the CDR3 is TGTGCCAGCAGCTTCCGGGACTTCCCGACCTACGAGCAGTACTTC. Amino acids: CASSFRDFPTYEQYF.

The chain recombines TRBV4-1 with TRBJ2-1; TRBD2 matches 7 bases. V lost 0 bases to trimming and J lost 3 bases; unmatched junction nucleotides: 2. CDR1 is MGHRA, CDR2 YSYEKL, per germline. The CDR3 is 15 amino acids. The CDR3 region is CASSQEGGSYNEQFF. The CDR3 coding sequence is TGCGCCAGCAGCCAAGAAGGCGGGAGCTACAATGAGCAGTTCTTC.

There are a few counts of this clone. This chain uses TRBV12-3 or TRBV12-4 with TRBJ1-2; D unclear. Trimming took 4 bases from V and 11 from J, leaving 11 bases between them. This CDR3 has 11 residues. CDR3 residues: CASSSSISYTF. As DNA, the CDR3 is TGTGCCAGCAGTTCCTCTATAAGTTACACCTTC.

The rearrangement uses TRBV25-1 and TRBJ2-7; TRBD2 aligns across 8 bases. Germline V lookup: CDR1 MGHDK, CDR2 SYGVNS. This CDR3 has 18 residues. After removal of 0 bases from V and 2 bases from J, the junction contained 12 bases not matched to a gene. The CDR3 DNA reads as TGTGCCAGCAGTGAATATATATACGGCGGGAGGCCTACCTACGAGCAGTACTTC. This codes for CASSEYIYGGRPTYEQYF.